These T cell receptor beta chains were read from a single sample in a study of cytomegalovirus exposure and HLA in healthy donors. TCRdb keeps only in-frame clones here, not all; method: immunoSEQ multiplex PCR. The repertoire holds approximately 32,000 clones, 70% to 85% seen once, with approximately 4% in the top ten. Material for sequencing was PBMCs. The receptors were sampled from a woman between 18 and 29 years old in good health and CMV-seronegative. Each CDR3 is given with its conserved first and last residue. A D gene is named only where the DNA matches it firmly. Clone sizes are given selectively: once, few, many, or a class where the clone is expanded.

TRBJ1-1 | - | - | TRBV7-9 | TGTTCCAGCAGCCCTAGTCAGCCTGGGGCTTTCTTT | CSSSPSQPGAFF
TRBJ2-6 | once | - | TRBV5-6 | TGTGCCAGCAGCTTGCACGGGGGGGCCAACGTCCTGACTTTC | CASSLHGGANVLTF
TRBJ1-2 | - | - | TRBV6-1 | TGTGCCAGCAGTGAAGCGCCAGGGCTTAACTATGGCTACACCTTC | CASSEAPGLNYGYTF
TRBJ2-1 | - | - | TRBV6-1 | TGTGCCAGCAGCCAGGGTAATGAGCAGTTCTTC | CASSQGNEQFF
TRBJ2-7 | - | TRBD1 | TRBV7-9 | TGTGCCAGCAGCTTAGCGACAGGGAACGAGCAGTACTTC | CASSLATGNEQYF
TRBJ1-6 | - | - | TRBV7-2 | TGTGCCAGCAGCCCCCAAGGGGGTTTCTCACCCCTCCACTTT | CASSPQGGFSPLHF
TRBJ1-5 | - | TRBD1 | TRBV10-3 | TGTGCCATCAGGGGACAGGGGGATCAGCCCCAGCATTTT | CAIRGQGDQPQHF
TRBJ2-2 | - | TRBD2 | TRBV4-1 | TGCGCCAGCAGCCTCCCGGGGGGTGGGGACAACACCGGGGAGCTGTTTTTT | CASSLPGGGDNTGELFF
TRBJ1-6 | - | - | TRBV7-3 | TGTGCCAGCAGCTTACATCAGAATTCACCCCTCCACTTT | CASSLHQNSPLHF
TRBJ1-2 | - | - | TRBV18 | TGTGCCAGCGGGGATGGGGCGCGGGGTCGCTATGGCTACACCTTC | CASGDGARGRYGYTF
TRBJ2-5 | - | - | TRBV19 | TGTGCCAGTAGTATGAGGGAGACCCAGTACTTC | CASSMRETQYF
TRBJ2-1 | - | - | TRBV4-3 | TGCGCCAGTAGCCCGAGCGGCGAACCGTCCAATGAGCAGTTCTTC | CASSPSGEPSNEQFF
TRBJ1-2 | - | TRBD1 | TRBV4-3 | TGCGCCAGCAGCCACGGGAGGGACAGAGGAAGGGTCTATGGCTACACCTTC | CASSHGRDRGRVYGYTF
TRBJ1-2 | - | - | TRBV7-6 | TGTGCCAGCAGCTTGTGGGAGCTGGGGGGCTACACCTTC | CASSLWELGGYTF
TRBJ1-1 | few | TRBD1 | TRBV5-1 | TGCGCCAGCAGCGCGGCCGGGACAGCGAACACTGAAGCTTTCTTT | CASSAAGTANTEAFF
TRBJ2-2 | once | - | TRBV7-2 | TGTGCCAGCAGCTTAGAGTCCGGGAACACCGGGGAGCTGTTTTTT | CASSLESGNTGELFF
TRBJ2-7 | - | TRBD1 | TRBV2 | TGTGCCAGCGGAACCGGGACAGGTGCCATGAATGGCGAGCAGTACTTC | CASGTGTGAMNGEQYF
TRBJ2-3 | - | - | TRBV7-6 | TGTGCCAGCAGCGCCGACAGGTCTCCAGATACGCAGTATTTT | CASSADRSPDTQYF
TRBJ2-7 | - | - | TRBV6-5 | TGTGCCAGCAGTTTAACAGGCGGCGAGCAGTACTTC | CASSLTGGEQYF
TRBJ1-2 | - | TRBD1 | TRBV4-2 | TGTGCCAGCAGCCAAGTTGATACGGGACAGACCTATGGCTACACCTTC | CASSQVDTGQTYGYTF
TRBJ1-2 | once | - | TRBV11-2 | TGTGCCAGCAGCTTACAGGGATCGCGTGGCTACACCTTC | CASSLQGSRGYTF
TRBJ2-2 | - | TRBD1 | TRBV28 | TGTGCCAGCATAAAGGGGGCAGGCTTGAACACCGGGGAGCTGTTTTTT | CASIKGAGLNTGELFF
TRBJ1-5 | - | TRBD1 | TRBV28 | TGTGCCAGCAGTGCCGGGACAGGGCCTAATCAGCCCCAGCATTTT | CASSAGTGPNQPQHF
TRBJ2-3 | - | TRBD2 | TRBV5-5 | TGTGCCAGCAGCTATATTTCCGGGACTAGCGGGGGGCCCCCCTCGAATTTT | CASSYISGTSGGPPSNF
TRBJ1-6 | - | - | TRBV27 | TGTGCCAGCAGTTCCTCGAGGAGCTCCTATAATTCACCCCTCCACTTT | CASSSSRSSYNSPLHF
TRBJ2-1 | once | - | TRBV11-2 | TGTGCCAGCGCTAGGACAGCTTCCTACAATGAGCAGTTCTTC | CASARTASYNEQFF
TRBJ2-7 | few | - | TRBV4-1 | TGCGCCAGCAGCTGGGACTCTTACTACGAGCAGTACTTC | CASSWDSYYEQYF
TRBJ1-2 | - | TRBD1 | TRBV19 | TGTGCCAGTAGTGAAGTGACAGGGGCCATCTATGGCTACACCTTC | CASSEVTGAIYGYTF